The 28 T cell receptor beta chains below were found in one sample sequenced in a study of blood T cell repertoires in COVID-19. TCRdb's table, derived via immunoSEQ multiplex PCR, lists solely in-frame clones and lacks some. The table includes fewer than 250,000 clones, about 83% detected once. Sequencing was done on a sample of peripheral blood. These receptors originate from a woman aged 45-60 years with acute or convalescent COVID-19.

V usage is TRBV7-2 and J usage is TRBJ1-5, with D unresolved. The ends were cut back, 2 bases at V and 0 bases at J, with 8 bases in the middle. The CDR3 consists of 15 residues. Germline CDR1 and CDR2: SGHTA and FQGNSA. CDR3 sequence reads: CASSLFGHSNQPQHF. The CDR3, as DNA: TGTGCCAGCAGCTTATTTGGGCATAGCAATCAGCCCCAGCATTTT.

The sample holds a few counts of this clone. The V and J genes are TRBV5-1 and TRBJ2-5, with D possibly matching TRBD1 (5 bases). Trimming stripped 2 bases from V and 0 bases from J, with 11 bases between. The CDR3 sequence is 15 residues long. Germline-derived CDR1 and CDR2 are SGHRS and YFSETQ. This chain's CDR3 is CASSFSQGYQETQYF. The CDR3 coding sequence is TGCGCCAGCAGCTTCTCTCAGGGATACCAAGAGACCCAGTACTTC.

This clone was recorded once. V and J are TRBV7-9 and TRBJ2-7; weak D call: TRBD2 (6 bases). Germline-derived CDR1 and CDR2 are SEHNR and FQNEAQ (reference sequence). Trimming took off 5 bases at V and 1 base at J, with 18 bases between the two ends. The CDR3 length is 16 residues. CDR3: CASSLGGGRGSYEQYF. The CDR3 nucleotides read TGTGCCAGCAGCCTGGGTGGGGGGAGAGGTTCCTACGAGCAGTACTTC.

The CDR3 region has the DNA TGTGCCAGTAGATTACAGGGTGGGGCAGAGACCCAGTACTTC. Protein product: CASRLQGGAETQYF. V and J are TRBV19 and TRBJ2-5; D is possibly TRBD1 (6 bases). The V end was cut by 6 bases, the J end by 4 bases, with 15 bases between. Germline-derived CDR1 and CDR2 are LNHDA and SQIVND (reference sequence). The CDR3 consists of 14 residues.

This clone showed up just a few times. This sample includes further DNA sequences coding for the same CDR3. The rearrangement joins TRBV19 to TRBJ2-1; TRBD2 matches at 11 bases. The CDR3 is 15 amino acids. V shed 9 bases and J 0 bases; nucleotides not matched to a gene: 4. Germline values: CDR1 LNHDA, CDR2 SQIVND (reference sequence). CDR3 DNA sequence: TGTGCCAGCCGGACTAGCGGGCCCTCCTACAATGAGCAGTTCTTC. Its protein product is CASRTSGPSYNEQFF.

V usage is TRBV6-2 or TRBV6-3 and J usage is TRBJ2-1, with 7 bases that match TRBD2. CDR1 is MNHEY and CDR2 is SVGEGT in the germline V gene. J gave up 15 bases and V 5 bases, and 10 bases lay outside the gene matches. This CDR3 comprises 12 residues. This CDR3 reads CASSLLGGNGFF. In DNA form, the CDR3 reads TGTGCCAGCAGTCTCCTCGGGGGGAATGGGTTCTTC.

The genes are TRBV25-1 and TRBJ1-4, with D perhaps matching TRBD1 (5 bases). Germline lookup yields CDR1 MGHDK and CDR2 SYGVNS. The CDR3 length is 16 residues. The V end lost 0 bases, the J end lost 6 bases, and 14 bases lay between the germline ends. Written as DNA, the CDR3 is TGTGCCAGCAGTGAATATATGGGGCCCCGGGATGAAAAACTGTTTTTT. Residues: CASSEYMGPRDEKLFF.

The chain carries TRBV3-1 (or the pseudogene TRBV3-2) and TRBJ1-5; unclear D gene. The CDR3 spans 14 residues. Trimming cost V 0 bases and J 7 bases, with 10 bases left between them. Germline values: CDR1 LGHDT, CDR2 YNNKEL (reference sequence). CDR3 protein: CASSQDPGKQPQHF. CDR3 DNA sequence: TGTGCCAGCAGCCAAGATCCGGGGAAGCAGCCCCAGCATTTT.

The rearrangement links TRBV6-5 to TRBJ1-5, with no clear D. The CDR3 consists of 15 residues. V lost 6 bases and J 7 bases, leaving 19 bases between the germline ends. The V gene's germline CDR1 is MNHEY and CDR2 SVGAGI. CDR3 in DNA: TGTGCCAGCAGCCAAAACTATAAAATGGAGCAGCCCCAGCATTTT. Amino acid sequence: CASSQNYKMEQPQHF.

This clone was observed a handful of times. CDR3 DNA sequence: TGTGCCAGCAGCCAAGTTATGCTGCAACAGGGGAACACTGAAGCTTTCTTT. It is translated as CASSQVMLQQGNTEAFF. The rearrangement links TRBV3-1 (or the pseudogene TRBV3-2) to TRBJ1-1; tentatively, D is TRBD1 (6 bases). Germline CDR1 and CDR2: LGHDT and YNNKEL (reference sequence). With 1 base removed from V and 1 base from J, the gap between germline ends came to 16 bases. CDR3 size: 17 residues.

V usage is TRBV28 and J usage is TRBJ1-4; 8 bases align to TRBD1. Unmatched junction bases numbered 9, after V lost 5 bases and J lost 4 bases. This CDR3 contains 16 residues. Germline CDR1 MDHEN, CDR2 SYDVKM. The CDR3 spells CASSPSRTGYNEKLFF. The CDR3 nucleotides are TGTGCCAGCAGTCCAAGCCGGACAGGGTATAATGAAAAACTGTTTTTT.

V gene TRBV29-1 combines with J gene TRBJ2-7; TRBD2 matches 7 bases. This CDR3 comprises 13 residues. CDR1 SQVTM and CDR2 ANQGSEA come from the germline V gene. V was pared by 4 bases and J by 1 base, with 4 bases of the junction left unmatched. The CDR3 DNA follows: TGCAGCGTTGCTGGCGGGGGTTCCTACGAGCAGTACTTC. It translates to CSVAGGGSYEQYF.

J is TRBJ1-6 and V is TRBV19; a possible D gene is TRBD1 (6 bases). V shed 4 bases and J shed 9 bases, with 10 bases lying between them. Germline V gene sequence: CDR1 LNHDA, CDR2 SQIVND (reference sequence). The CDR3 totals 13 residues. The CDR3 loop reads CASSSTGTSPLHF. CDR3 coding DNA: TGTGCCAGTAGTAGTACAGGGACTTCACCCCTCCACTTT.

The CDR3 sequence is CASSPSTVISYEQYF. CDR3 DNA sequence: TGCGCCAGCAGCCCGTCGACAGTTATCTCCTACGAGCAGTACTTC. The chain joins TRBV5-1 to TRBJ2-7; tentative D call: TRBD1 (5 bases). The CDR3 totals 15 residues. V gave up 4 bases and J gave up 0 bases, with 14 bases separating them. Germline-derived CDR1 and CDR2 are SGHRS and YFSETQ.

The rearrangement uses TRBV3-1 (or the pseudogene TRBV3-2) and TRBJ1-3, with 7 bases fitting TRBD1. The V gene end was trimmed by 4 bases and the J gene end by 4 bases; junction bases not matched to a gene: 7. The CDR3 has 15 amino acids. Germline V CDR1 and CDR2: LGHDT, YNNKEL (reference sequence). For the CDR3, the DNA is TGTGCCAGCAGCCCCACAGGGGATCTGGGAAACACCATATATTTT. It yields the protein CASSPTGDLGNTIYF.

The chain joins TRBV3-1 (or the pseudogene TRBV3-2) to TRBJ2-5; D is uncertain. Germline loops: CDR1 LGHDT, CDR2 YNNKEL (reference sequence). This CDR3 region has 14 residues. The ends were cut back, 3 bases at V and 0 bases at J, with 8 bases in the middle. The CDR3 DNA follows: TGTGCCAGCAGCCAGTCTCACTACCAAGAGACCCAGTACTTC. The encoded protein is CASSQSHYQETQYF.

The rearrangement links TRBV5-6 to TRBJ1-6; TRBD1 aligns across 7 bases. The germline V gene encodes CDR1 SGHDT and CDR2 YYEEEE. This CDR3 region has 15 residues. After removal of 1 base from V and 7 bases from J, the junction contained 5 bases not matched to a gene. DNA of the CDR3: TGTGCCAGCAGCTTGAGACAGGGTCTAAATTCACCCCTCCACTTT. Translating gives CASSLRQGLNSPLHF.

The chain recombines TRBV19 with TRBJ1-5; D gene ambiguous. This CDR3 has 12 residues. The ends were cut back, 3 bases at V and 6 bases at J, with 6 bases in the middle. The germline gives CDR1 LNHDA, CDR2 SQIVND (reference sequence). In DNA, the CDR3 is TGTGCCAGTAGTATGGGAGTTCAGCCCCAGCATTTT. It codes for CASSMGVQPQHF.

This rearrangement joins TRBV9 to TRBJ2-1, with 8 bases identical to TRBD2. Germline loops: CDR1 SGDLS, CDR2 YYNGEE. The CDR3 is 15 residues long. Trimming removed 0 bases from V and 5 bases from J; junction bases left unmatched: 4. The CDR3 protein is CASSVGAGADNEQFF. In DNA form, the CDR3 reads TGTGCCAGCAGCGTAGGAGCGGGGGCCGACAATGAGCAGTTCTTC.

The DNA for the CDR3 is TGTGCCAGCGTTCCCAGGGGGCGGTTAGAAGCTTTCTTT. This gives the protein CASVPRGRLEAFF. The chain joins TRBV12-3 or TRBV12-4 to TRBJ1-1; 8 bases line up with TRBD1. With 8 bases clipped from V and 8 bases from J, the junction kept 10 bases outside the gene matches. CDR3 size: 13 residues.

In its sample, this clone was seen once. CDR3 sequence: CASSQVAGKVTDTQYF. The CDR3 DNA reads TGTGCCAGCAGCCAAGTAGCCGGGAAGGTCACAGATACGCAGTATTTT. The rearrangement uses TRBV3-1 (or the pseudogene TRBV3-2) and TRBJ2-3; D is possibly TRBD2 (5 bases). Trimming shortened V by 1 base and J by 2 bases, and 13 bases separated the two germline ends. The V gene's germline CDR1 is LGHDT and CDR2 YNNKEL (reference sequence). This CDR3 has 16 residues.

This chain links TRBV7-9 with TRBJ1-1; possible D gene TRBD1, 5 bases. Trimming stripped 10 bases from V and 6 bases from J, with 12 bases between. The CDR3 runs to 11 residues. Germline values: CDR1 SEHNR, CDR2 FQNEAQ (reference sequence). The CDR3 sequence is CATLPGSEAFF. In DNA form, the CDR3 reads TGTGCCACCCTTCCAGGGTCTGAAGCTTTCTTT.

The chain recombines TRBV6-5 with TRBJ1-2; 8 bases match TRBD1. The germline CDR1 and CDR2 sequences are MNHEY and SVGAGI. V lost 6 bases and J lost 5; bases outside the gene matches: 11. This CDR3 region has 15 residues. This chain's CDR3 is CASSPTGQGEYGYTF. In DNA, the CDR3 is TGTGCCAGCAGCCCCACCGGACAGGGAGAATATGGCTACACCTTC.

This clone showed up just a few times. The rearrangement uses TRBV5-4 and TRBJ1-4; no reliable D call. The germline V gene has CDR1 SGHNT and CDR2 YYREEE (reference sequence). The CDR3 totals 12 residues. The ends were cut back, 2 bases at V and 13 bases at J, with 12 bases in the middle. The CDR3 sequence is CASSFRTGRLFF. CDR3 coding DNA: TGTGCCAGCAGCTTCCGGACCGGGAGACTGTTTTTT.

The sample holds many counts of this clone. The chain carries TRBV6-2 or TRBV6-3 and TRBJ1-2, with TRBD1 as a possible D gene (6 bases). V lost 2 bases and J 8 bases, leaving 12 bases between the germline ends. The CDR3 is 13 amino acids. Germline CDR1 and CDR2: MNHEY and SVGEGT. The CDR3 here is CASSYDPGVGYTF. CDR3 sequence (DNA): TGTGCCAGCAGTTACGATCCAGGGGTCGGCTACACCTTC.

The V call is TRBV14, the J call TRBJ2-2, with TRBD1 matching 8 bases. CDR1 and CDR2 (germline): SGHDN, FVKESK. The CDR3 sequence is 17 residues long. The ends lost 0 bases at V and 4 bases at J; junction bases unmatched: 7. The chain's CDR3 is CASSQDRTRGLTGELFF. For the CDR3, the DNA is TGTGCCAGCAGCCAAGATCGAACCAGGGGGCTCACCGGGGAGCTGTTTTTT.

The chain has TRBV29-1 and TRBJ1-4; possibly TRBD1 for D (5 bases). The CDR3 covers 13 residues. Per germline, CDR1 SQVTM and CDR2 ANQGSEA. V lost 4 bases and J 8 bases, leaving 14 bases between the germline ends. The CDR3 DNA is TGCAGCGTTGTGTCAGGGTCGGAGGAAAAACTGTTTTTT. Protein sequence: CSVVSGSEEKLFF.

This chain uses TRBV5-4 with TRBJ2-5; 12 bases fit TRBD2. The V gene end was trimmed by 4 bases and the J gene end by 4 bases; junction bases not matched to a gene: 2. CDR1 is SGHNT, CDR2 YYREEE, per germline (reference sequence). The CDR3 extends over 14 amino acids. DNA for the CDR3: TGTGCCAGCAGCCCGACTAGCGGGGGAGAGACCCAGTACTTC. Translation gives CASSPTSGGETQYF.